This T cell receptor (beta chain) was captured by sequencing in a study of T cell repertoires in cytomegalovirus infection. Whole-study results and caveats: Dominating the ex vivo response were HLA-C-restricted CMV-specific TCR beta clonotypes.

In TCRdb, the reads were re-called with MiXCR into one record per CDR3 protein. The sample includes 150,000 to 200,000 distinct CDR3 sequences, roughly 9.8% seen only once; the top ten take roughly 5%. This clonotype has a count of ten or more. Its cognate antigen is unknown. Specimen: PBMCs. The origin of this receptor is a human donor in good health (CMV status not recorded). Some clones in this sample may be carry-over from other donors' samples.

In DNA, the CDR3 is TGTGCCAGCAGCTTAGCCAGGCGATTCTCCTACGAGCAGTACTTC. Translating gives CASSLARRFSYEQYF. The V gene is TRBV11-3, the J gene TRBJ2-7, with D hard to call. Trimming stripped 1 base from V and 0 bases from J, with 10 bases between. The CDR3 totals 15 residues. Germline assignment: CDR1 SGHNT and CDR2 YENEEA.